One and the same sample provided the 27 T cell receptor beta chains below, sequenced in a study of early T cells in non-severe SARS-CoV-2 infection (dated by TCRdb to about 2021). Library preparation used 5' RACE. The sample was run on a NextSeq 500. The public reads were run again by TCRdb, first through fastp at Q25 and then through MiXCR, and only productive beta chains were kept. CDR3 protein duplicates are merged, each entry listing the most common genes and DNA. The sample table shows about 89,000 distinct CDR3 sequences, and around a sixth are seen once. The leading ten clones occupy 5.1% of the sample. The sample in question was whole blood, obtained at baseline. Receptor source: an adult who was a healthcare worker with PCR-confirmed SARS-CoV-2 infection or an uninfected control (not recorded which).

This clonotype was counted between two and nine times. V is TRBV7-6 and J is TRBJ2-3; D remains unclear. The CDR3 contains 13 residues. Germline V CDR1 and CDR2: SGHVS, FNYEAQ. Deletions cut 2 bases from V and 6 bases from J, with 9 bases between. The DNA of the CDR3 is TGTGCCAGCAGCTTAACTGGTATGGATACGCAGTATTTT. Residues: CASSLTGMDTQYF.

This chain links TRBV29-1 with TRBJ1-4; possible D gene TRBD1, 5 bases. Germline CDR1 reads SQVTM; CDR2 reads ANQGSEA. Trimming cost V 7 bases and J 8 bases, with 17 bases left between them. CDR3 length: 13 amino acids. CDR3 protein: CSGWTPSGEKLFF. In DNA, the CDR3 is TGCAGCGGGTGGACACCCTCGGGGGAAAAACTGTTTTTT. Full variable domain (rest looked up from reference TRBV29-1 and TRBJ1-4): SAVISQKPSRDICQRGTSLTIQCQVDSQVTMMFWYRQQPGQSLTLIATANQGSEATYESGFVIDKFPISRPNLTFSTLTVSNMSPEDSSIYLCSGWTPSGEKLFFGSGTQLSVL.

The rearrangement joins TRBV6-1 to TRBJ1-2; the D gene is possibly TRBD1 (5 bases). This CDR3 is built from 14 residues. CDR1 MNHNS and CDR2 SASEGT come from the germline V gene. Trimming removed 0 bases from V and 3 bases from J, with 8 bases in between. CDR3 protein: CASSEAAGDYGYTF. CDR3 DNA sequence: TGTGCCAGCAGTGAAGCGGCGGGGGACTATGGCTACACCTTC.

This clonotype was observed a handful of times. The chain recombines TRBV5-1 with TRBJ1-2; 9 bases agree with TRBD1. The ends lost 4 bases at V and 3 bases at J; junction bases unmatched: 7. CDR1 is SGHRS, CDR2 YFSETQ, per germline. The CDR3 length is 15 residues. The CDR3 sequence is CASSRGQGVYYGYTF. The CDR3 bases are TGCGCCAGCAGCCGGGGACAGGGAGTCTACTATGGCTACACCTTC.

The CDR3 DNA follows: TGTGCCAGCAGTTTAATGCGGGGTTACACTGAAGCTTTCTTT. Protein product: CASSLMRGYTEAFF. The gene calls are TRBV28 and TRBJ1-1, with D unresolved. The CDR3 runs to 14 residues. CDR1 and CDR2 (germline): MDHEN, SYDVKM. Trimming stripped 2 bases from V and 3 bases from J, with 10 bases between.

This clonotype has more than one count but fewer than ten. The chain uses TRBV6-5 and TRBJ2-4; D not resolved. The CDR3 runs 13 residues. Deletions cut 2 bases from V and 5 bases from J, with 7 bases between. CDR1 and CDR2 from the germline V gene are MNHEY and SVGAGI. The CDR3 nucleotides read TGTGCCAGCAGTTACGGTGGAGAAAACATTCAGTACTTC. This sequence encodes CASSYGGENIQYF.

The V gene is TRBV28, the J gene TRBJ1-6; a possible D gene is TRBD1 (5 bases). The V gene lost 6 bases and the J gene lost 5 bases, with 11 bases spanning the gap. This CDR3 comprises 14 residues. The germline CDR1 and CDR2 sequences are MDHEN and SYDVKM. This chain's CDR3 is CASRTPGDNSPLHF. The CDR3, as DNA: TGTGCCAGCAGGACTCCGGGGGATAATTCACCCCTCCACTTT.

The gene calls are TRBV19 and TRBJ2-2, with D perhaps matching TRBD1 (5 bases). The CDR3 contains 13 residues. Germline-derived CDR1 and CDR2 are LNHDA and SQIVND (reference sequence). Trimming removed 4 bases at V and 5 bases at J, with 8 bases between. The DNA for the CDR3 is TGTGCCAGTAGTAACCGACAGACCGGGGAGCTGTTTTTT. This sequence encodes CASSNRQTGELFF.

A few counts support this clonotype. The V and J genes are TRBV28 and TRBJ2-5, with 7 bases matching TRBD1. The junction had 9 bases not matched to a gene; V was cut back by 6 bases and J by 5 bases. Germline V gene sequence: CDR1 MDHEN, CDR2 SYDVKM. The CDR3 has 14 amino acids. DNA of the CDR3: TGTGCCAGCAGCTCAACAGGGGAAGGGGAGACCCAGTACTTC. This sequence encodes CASSSTGEGETQYF.

This clonotype was seen ten or more times. V is TRBV25-1 and J is TRBJ1-1; D remains ambiguous. The germline gives CDR1 MGHDK, CDR2 SYGVNS. This CDR3 is built from 15 residues. V lost 1 base and J lost 0, with 9 bases in between. The CDR3 sequence: CASSESTVLNTEAFF. In DNA, the CDR3 is TGTGCCAGCAGTGAATCGACGGTTTTGAACACTGAAGCTTTCTTT.

The sample holds many counts of this clonotype. This chain uses TRBV7-8 with TRBJ2-5; no clear D. In germline, CDR1 is SGHVS, CDR2 FQNEAQ. The CDR3 has 11 amino acids. Between the trimmed V and J ends, which lost 3 bases and 5 bases, there was a span of 4 bases. The CDR3 sequence is CASSFGETQYF. The CDR3, as DNA: TGTGCCAGCAGCTTCGGGGAGACCCAGTACTTC.

This chain links TRBV10-1 with TRBJ1-1; 8 nucleotides line up with TRBD1. Germline trimming cut 3 bases from V and 7 bases from J; bases unmatched to any gene: 10. The CDR3 spans 15 residues. Germline V CDR1 and CDR2: WNHNN, SYGVQD (reference sequence). The CDR3 protein is CASSDGWGGTGEAFF. The CDR3, as DNA: TGCGCCAGCAGTGATGGTTGGGGAGGGACAGGTGAAGCTTTCTTT.

The sample holds many counts of this clonotype. The chain links TRBV2 to TRBJ1-5, with no clear D. V gave up 4 bases and J gave up 3 bases, with 10 bases separating them. This CDR3 comprises 14 residues. Germline lookup yields CDR1 SNHLY and CDR2 FYNNEI. The CDR3 bases are TGTGCCAGCAGTGGGAGTGCAAACAATCAGCCCCAGCATTTT. Translation gives CASSGSANNQPQHF.

The J gene is TRBJ1-1, the V gene TRBV29-1; unclear D gene. With 7 bases removed from V and 0 bases from J, the gap between germline ends came to 6 bases. Germline V CDR1 and CDR2: SQVTM, ANQGSEA. The CDR3 has 11 amino acids. In nucleotides, the CDR3 is TGCAGCGCCGGGCTGAACACTGAAGCTTTCTTT. This translates into CSAGLNTEAFF. Together with reference TRBV29-1 and TRBJ1-1, the CDR3 gives the full variable domain: SAVISQKPSRDICQRGTSLTIQCQVDSQVTMMFWYRQQPGQSLTLIATANQGSEATYESGFVIDKFPISRPNLTFSTLTVSNMSPEDSSIYLCSAGLNTEAFFGQGTRLTVV.

This clonotype was seen more than once but under ten times. The chain couples TRBV6-6 to TRBJ1-3; D may be TRBD1 (5 bases). The CDR3 length is 17 residues. The V gene lost 0 bases and the J gene lost 0 bases, with 12 bases spanning the gap. Germline V gene sequence: CDR1 MNHNY, CDR2 SVGAGI (reference sequence). The chain's CDR3 is CASSYSVGGTSGNTIYF. The CDR3 DNA is TGTGCCAGCAGTTACTCCGTCGGGGGAACCTCTGGAAACACCATATATTTT.

The CDR3 loop reads CSARDPLLAQETQYF. DNA for the CDR3: TGCAGTGCTAGAGATCCGCTGCTAGCCCAGGAGACCCAGTACTTC. V and J are TRBV20-1 and TRBJ2-5, with D possibly matching TRBD2 (5 bases). Trimming stripped 0 bases from V and 5 bases from J, with 16 bases between. Germline-derived CDR1 and CDR2 are DFQATT and SNEGSKA (reference sequence). The CDR3 consists of 15 residues.

In its sample, this clonotype was seen many times. CDR3 loop: CASSLVSLAGGRNEQFF. The CDR3 DNA sequence: TGTGCCAGCAGCTTAGTCTCCCTAGCGGGAGGGCGTAATGAGCAGTTCTTC. The chain recombines TRBV7-2 with TRBJ2-1; 12 nucleotides match TRBD2. In germline, CDR1 is SGHTA, CDR2 FQGNSA. V lost 1 base and J lost 7; bases outside the gene matches: 8. CDR3 length: 17 residues.

Only a few counts were recorded for this clonotype. The V gene is TRBV5-1, the J gene TRBJ2-3; TRBD2 might be the D (6 bases). The CDR3 length is 14 residues. Trimming cost V 3 bases and J 4 bases, with 12 bases left between them. Germline values: CDR1 SGHRS, CDR2 YFSETQ. The chain's CDR3 is CASSSGLGADTQYF. Written as DNA, the CDR3 is TGCGCCAGCAGCTCGGGACTTGGGGCAGATACGCAGTATTTT.

This clonotype was found a few times. The gene calls are TRBV7-2 and TRBJ2-2, with D possibly being TRBD1 or TRBD2 (7 bases each). Trimming stripped 5 bases from V and 6 bases from J, with 19 bases between. The CDR3 runs 16 residues. CDR1 and CDR2 (germline): SGHTA, FQGNSA. DNA of the CDR3: TGTGCCAGCAGCCTCAGACAGGGAGGGAATCCCGGGGAGCTGTTTTTT. This gives the protein CASSLRQGGNPGELFF. Looking up the rest from reference TRBV7-2 and TRBJ2-2 gives the full variable domain: GAGVSQSPSNKVTEKGKDVELRCDPISGHTALYWYRQSLGQGLEFLIYFQGNSAPDKSGLPSDRFSAERTGGSVSTLTIQRTQQEDSAVYLCASSLRQGGNPGELFFGEGSRLTVL.

This clonotype was counted only a few times. J is TRBJ2-7 and V is TRBV12-3 or TRBV12-4; D gene unclear. V was clipped by 5 bases and J by 3 bases, with 8 bases between them. The length of the CDR3 is 12 residues. The CDR3 sequence is CASSLTRYEQYF. The CDR3 DNA follows: TGTGCCAGCAGTCTTACCCGCTACGAGCAGTACTTC.

This clonotype has a count of ten or more. This chain connects TRBV29-1 to TRBJ2-5; TRBD1 matches at 9 bases. Germline trimming cut 2 bases from V and 2 bases from J; bases unmatched to any gene: 3. Germline V gene data show CDR1 as SQVTM and CDR2 as ANQGSEA. There are 14 residues in the CDR3. The CDR3 DNA is TGCAGCGTTGAATGGGACAGGGCTCAAGAGACCCAGTACTTC. Translation: CSVEWDRAQETQYF.

In its sample, this clonotype was seen a few times. The chain recombines TRBV20-1 with TRBJ1-5, with D maybe TRBD1 (5 bases). The CDR3 is 14 residues long. The ends were cut back, 2 bases at V and 4 bases at J, with 12 bases in the middle. The germline gives CDR1 DFQATT, CDR2 SNEGSKA (reference sequence). CDR3 sequence: CSARQTRGNQPQHF. CDR3 in DNA: TGCAGTGCTAGACAGACGCGGGGGAATCAGCCCCAGCATTTT.

This clonotype was found once. The rearrangement uses TRBV7-8 and TRBJ2-3; TRBD1 aligns across 7 bases. V was clipped by 5 bases and J by 6 bases; unmatched bases: 8. This CDR3 region has 14 residues. The V gene's germline CDR1 is SGHVS and CDR2 FQNEAQ. CDR3 nucleotides: TGTGCCAGCAGCACGAAGGGGGCTGGCGATACGCAGTATTTT. It is translated as CASSTKGAGDTQYF.

This clonotype was detected many times. The J gene is TRBJ1-5, the V gene TRBV4-3, with 7 bases fitting TRBD1. This CDR3 comprises 14 residues. The V gene's germline CDR1 is LGHNA and CDR2 YSLEER. The J segment lost 4 bases and the V segment lost 4 bases, leaving 4 bases of the junction unmatched. The CDR3 reads CASSPGTANQPQHF. CDR3 nucleotide sequence: TGCGCCAGCAGCCCAGGGACAGCAAATCAGCCCCAGCATTTT.

This chain's CDR3 is CAWSRRLSSYNEQFF. The CDR3 nucleotides read TGTGCCTGGAGTCGCCGGCTCAGCTCCTACAATGAGCAGTTCTTC. The J gene is TRBJ2-1, the V gene TRBV30; D gene uncertain. The CDR3 has 15 residues. CDR1 and CDR2 from the germline V gene are GTSNPN and SVGIG (reference sequence). Deletions cut 2 bases from V and 0 bases from J, with 11 bases between.

This chain joins TRBV21-1 and TRBJ2-7; the DNA was not compared with TRBD1, the D call given in the table. TRBV21-1 is marked as a pseudogene. The CDR3 covers 16 residues. DNA of the CDR3: TGTGCCAGCAGCTCAAAGCGGTGGGACAGGGGTTACGAGCAGTACTTC. This gives the protein CASSSKRWDRGYEQYF.

A few counts support this clonotype. The V call is TRBV4-1, the J call TRBJ2-7; D is uncertain. This CDR3 comprises 14 residues. V was pared by 1 base and J by 2 bases, with 9 bases between. Germline values: CDR1 MGHRA, CDR2 YSYEKL. The CDR3 loop is CASSQVGVPYEQYF. In DNA form, the CDR3 reads TGCGCCAGCAGCCAAGTCGGCGTGCCCTACGAGCAGTACTTC.